The rows below give T cell receptor beta chains drawn from one sample of a study of blood T cell repertoires in COVID-19. Libraries were prepared by immunoSEQ multiplex PCR; TCRdb keeps only in-frame clonotypes and omits some of them. The sample has over 90,000 clones, 84% seen once. Sequencing was done on a sample of peripheral blood. The source is a human donor in a cohort sampled during active COVID-19. Each CDR3 is given with its conserved first and last residue. A D gene is named only where the DNA matches it firmly. Size is stated for part of the rows, as once, few or many counts, or as a class when the clone is expanded.

CDR3 DNA,CDR3 protein,clone size,D gene,V gene,J gene
TGTGCCAGCAGCCAAGTTGAGACTTCCCAAGAGACCCAGTACTTC,CASSQVETSQETQYF,NA,NA,TRBV4-2,TRBJ2-5
TGTGCCAGCTCACCAGGGGGGGAGACCCAGTACTTC,CASSPGGETQYF,NA,NA,TRBV18,TRBJ2-5
TGTGCCAGCAGTTCGGGACAGGGGTATAGTGGCTACACCTTC,CASSSGQGYSGYTF,once,TRBD1,TRBV7-9,TRBJ1-2
TGTGCCAGCAGTTACTCACTAGCCCGAGGCACAGATACGCAGTATTTT,CASSYSLARGTDTQYF,NA,NA,TRBV6-2/TRBV6-3,TRBJ2-3
TGCGCCAGCAGCTCCCTCCTGAGAACCTACCAAGAGACCCAGTACTTC,CASSSLLRTYQETQYF,NA,NA,TRBV5-1,TRBJ2-5
TGTGCCAGCAGCCCGGGGATCGGGACAGGGGTCGGCGGAACTGAAGCTTTCTTT,CASSPGIGTGVGGTEAFF,NA,TRBD1,TRBV4-2,TRBJ1-1
TGTGCCAGCACCCTGTTACAGGGGGTTGGCTACACCTTC,CASTLLQGVGYTF,NA,TRBD1,TRBV2,TRBJ1-2
TGTGCCAGCAGTCCAAATACCCCCGCGAACAGGGGGCCAGGGGGCACAGATACGCAGTATTTT,CASSPNTPANRGPGGTDTQYF,NA,TRBD1,TRBV28,TRBJ2-3
TGTGCCGGCAGTTTAGGTGGGGCCTATGGCTACACCTTC,CAGSLGGAYGYTF,NA,NA,TRBV27,TRBJ1-2
TGTGCCAGCTCACCGACCCGGGGGTCGGAAGAGACCCAGTACTTC,CASSPTRGSEETQYF,NA,NA,TRBV18,TRBJ2-5
TGTGCCAGCAGCTTAGTAGGGGCCCCAATCTCCTACAATGAGCAGTTCTTC,CASSLVGAPISYNEQFF,few,NA,TRBV7-9,TRBJ2-1
TGTGCCAGCAGCCGCGGACTAGCGGGGATTTACAATGAGCAGTTCTTC,CASSRGLAGIYNEQFF,NA,TRBD2,TRBV7-9,TRBJ2-1
TGCGCCAGCAGCCAAGTCGGTAGAGAGCAGTTCTTC,CASSQVGREQFF,NA,NA,TRBV4-1,TRBJ2-1
TGTGCCAGTAGTATTGGGGTCTCCCAGCGGAATCAGCCCCAGCATTTT,CASSIGVSQRNQPQHF,few,NA,TRBV19,TRBJ1-5
TGCGCCAGCAGGAAGACAGGGGGCACTGAAGCTTTCTTT,CASRKTGGTEAFF,NA,TRBD1,TRBV5-1,TRBJ1-1
TGTGCCAGCAGTTACACGACAGGGAATTCACCCCTCCACTTT,CASSYTTGNSPLHF,NA,TRBD1,TRBV6-2/TRBV6-3,TRBJ1-6
TGTGCCAGCAGCCAATCGACAGGGTTCTATGGCTACACCTTC,CASSQSTGFYGYTF,NA,TRBD1,TRBV14,TRBJ1-2
TGTGCCAGCTCAACAAGGGGACAGGATAGCAATCAGCCCCAGCATTTT,CASSTRGQDSNQPQHF,NA,TRBD1,TRBV18,TRBJ1-5
TGCGCCAGCAGCACGGTCCTTGTCACAGATACGCAGTATTTT,CASSTVLVTDTQYF,NA,NA,TRBV5-1,TRBJ2-3
TGTGCCAGCAGCTTAGCCGAGGAGCTTGAAGCTTTCTTT,CASSLAEELEAFF,few,NA,TRBV7-8,TRBJ1-1
TGCGCCAGCAGCACTAGGACAGGTTTCACCGGGGAGCTGTTTTTT,CASSTRTGFTGELFF,NA,TRBD1,TRBV5-1,TRBJ2-2
TGTGCCAGCCGGGCCCTGCAATCGCAGGGGCAGTACTTC,CASRALQSQGQYF,NA,NA,TRBV2,TRBJ2-7
TGTGCCAGCTCACCCCGAGGTGGTAGGACAGGGGGCTCTGGGGCCAACGTCCTGACTTTC,CASSPRGGRTGGSGANVLTF,NA,TRBD1,TRBV18,TRBJ2-6
TGCGCCGGCGGCGGCGCGGCTAGCAATCAGCCCCAGCATTTT,CAGGGAASNQPQHF,NA,NA,TRBV10-1,TRBJ1-5
TGTGCCAGCACCCCCGGGGACAGGGGCTATGGCTACACCTTC,CASTPGDRGYGYTF,NA,TRBD1,TRBV6-5,TRBJ1-2
TGTGCCAGCAGTGAACAAATACAGGGGGGTCAGCCCCAGCATTTT,CASSEQIQGGQPQHF,few,TRBD1,TRBV6-1,TRBJ1-5
TGTGCCAGCAGTACCTCCCGGGACAGGGTCTATGGCTACACCTTC,CASSTSRDRVYGYTF,once,TRBD1,TRBV6-4,TRBJ1-2
TGTGCCAGCAGCTTTGGTTCGGGGGGGGCATACACCATATATTTT,CASSFGSGGAYTIYF,NA,NA,TRBV11-2,TRBJ1-3
TGCGCCAGCGGCAACAGGGTATCTAACTATGGCTACACCTTC,CASGNRVSNYGYTF,NA,NA,TRBV10-2,TRBJ1-2
TGTGCCAGCAGCCCAGACAGGGGGGGAGCCAAAAACATTCAGTACTTC,CASSPDRGGAKNIQYF,NA,TRBD1,TRBV25-1,TRBJ2-4
TGCGCCAGCAGCTTGGTTGCGGGGCGAGACAATGAGCAGTTCTTC,CASSLVAGRDNEQFF,NA,NA,TRBV5-1,TRBJ2-1
TGTGCCAGCAGCCCGACGGCAGGGTACTCTGAGCAGTTCTTC,CASSPTAGYSEQFF,NA,NA,TRBV14,TRBJ2-1
TGTGCCAGCAGCTTGCGGGGACAGGGAGGCAATCAGCCCCAGCATTTT,CASSLRGQGGNQPQHF,NA,TRBD1,TRBV7-2,TRBJ1-5
TGTGCCAGCAGTACTAAAGCGGGGACGCCCTACGAGCAGTACTTC,CASSTKAGTPYEQYF,NA,TRBD2,TRBV6-2/TRBV6-3,TRBJ2-7
TGTGCCACCAGTGACCAGACTAGCGGGGGGGCACATGAGCAGTTCTTC,CATSDQTSGGAHEQFF,NA,TRBD2,TRBV24-1,TRBJ2-1
TGTGCCAGCAGTGAAACGGGACTAGACCGGGAGACCCAGTACTTC,CASSETGLDRETQYF,NA,TRBD2,TRBV2,TRBJ2-5
TGCGCCAGCAGCCAAGAGCGGGTGACCCACACCTCCTACAATGAGCAGTTCTTC,CASSQERVTHTSYNEQFF,NA,NA,TRBV4-3,TRBJ2-1
TGTGCCAGCAGTTACTCAACCGGACAGGGTTGGGAAAAACTGTTTTTT,CASSYSTGQGWEKLFF,NA,TRBD1,TRBV6-5,TRBJ1-4
TGTGCCAGCAAGAAGGCAGGGAAGGCCGGGGAGCTGTTTTTT,CASKKAGKAGELFF,NA,NA,TRBV6-5,TRBJ2-2
TGTGCCAGCAGCGGCTGGATGGGCCCCTACAATGAGCAGTTCTTC,CASSGWMGPYNEQFF,few,NA,TRBV7-2,TRBJ2-1
TGCGCCAGCTCGGACAGGGGGCTAGGGAACACTGAAGCTTTCTTT,CASSDRGLGNTEAFF,NA,TRBD1,TRBV10-1,TRBJ1-1
TGTGCCAGCAGCGCAGCGGGGGGGGTATATGAAGCTTTCTTT,CASSAAGGVYEAFF,NA,NA,TRBV9,TRBJ1-1
TGCGCCAGCAGTAGCGGCACCGCAGATACGCAGTATTTT,CASSSGTADTQYF,NA,NA,TRBV5-1,TRBJ2-3